One and the same sample provided the 10 T cell receptor beta chains below, sequenced in a study of blood T cell repertoires in COVID-19. Repertoires were generated with immunoSEQ multiplex PCR, while TCRdb's copy carries only in-frame clones and drops some. Of just under 350,000 clones listed, approximately 89% are singletons. The sample consisted of peripheral blood. Every receptor here comes from a woman aged 18-29 years who had recovered from COVID-19.

This clone was seen once. The V gene is TRBV5-6, the J gene TRBJ2-1, with TRBD2 as a possible D gene (5 bases). V gave up 4 bases and J gave up 10 bases, with 15 bases separating them. This CDR3 comprises 13 residues. Germline-derived CDR1 and CDR2 are SGHDT and YYEEEE. CDR3 coding DNA: TGTGCCAGCAGCCTCGGGTGGTCGGGGGAGCAGTTCTTC. As protein: CASSLGWSGEQFF. Variable domain in full (rest from reference TRBV5-6 and TRBJ2-1): DAGVTQSPTHLIKTRGQQVTLRCSPKSGHDTVSWYQQALGQGPQFIFQYYEEEERQRGNFPDRFSGHQFPNYSSELNVNALLLGDSALYLCASSLGWSGEQFFGPGTRLTVL.

The DNA of the CDR3 is TGTGCCAGCAGAGGACTAGCGGAACAAGAGACCCAGTACTTC. This translates into CASRGLAEQETQYF. This chain links TRBV7-9 with TRBJ2-5; 10 bases are shared with TRBD2. Germline trimming cut 6 bases from V and 2 bases from J; bases unmatched to any gene: 3. The CDR3 runs 14 residues. In germline, CDR1 is SEHNR, CDR2 FQNEAQ (reference sequence).

The chain combines TRBV2 with TRBJ1-5; 8 nucleotides agree with TRBD1. Germline V CDR1 and CDR2: SNHLY, FYNNEI. The CDR3 covers 15 residues. The V gene end was trimmed by 2 bases and the J gene end by 4 bases; junction bases not matched to a gene: 4. DNA for the CDR3: TGTGCCAGCAGTGAACAGGGGGCCCGAAATCAGCCCCAGCATTTT. Translating gives CASSEQGARNQPQHF.

For this clone: Other DNA sequences in this sample translate to the same CDR3. The chain links TRBV5-1 to TRBJ1-5, with TRBD1 matching 10 bases. V lost 4 bases and J lost 3; bases outside the gene matches: 4. The germline V gene has CDR1 SGHRS and CDR2 YFSETQ. The CDR3 covers 15 residues. The CDR3 here is CASSLTGGSNQPQHF. In DNA, the CDR3 is TGCGCCAGCAGCCTGACAGGGGGCTCCAATCAGCCCCAGCATTTT.

The chain combines TRBV9 with TRBJ2-2, with 10 bases fitting TRBD2. Trimming removed 0 bases from V and 5 bases from J; junction bases left unmatched: 10. This CDR3 has 18 amino acids. Germline loops: CDR1 SGDLS, CDR2 YYNGEE. This CDR3 reads CASSVAGGASGSTGELFF. The CDR3 DNA follows: TGTGCCAGCAGCGTAGCTGGAGGGGCTAGCGGGAGTACCGGGGAGCTGTTTTTT.

The chain carries TRBV7-9 and TRBJ2-1; weak D call: TRBD2 (6 bases). The CDR3 totals 15 residues. Between the trimmed V and J ends, which lost 1 base and 2 bases, there was a span of 9 bases. Germline lookup yields CDR1 SEHNR and CDR2 FQNEAQ (reference sequence). CDR3: CASSLGGIAYNEQFF. The CDR3 DNA reads TGTGCCAGCAGCTTAGGCGGGATTGCCTACAATGAGCAGTTCTTC.

The chain carries TRBV5-1 and TRBJ2-1, with 9 bases matching TRBD1. Losses at the gene ends were 3 bases for V and 3 bases for J; bases not matched to a gene: 4. This CDR3 spans 15 amino acids. Germline loops: CDR1 SGHRS, CDR2 YFSETQ. The CDR3 protein is CASSWTGDNYNEQFF. Written as DNA, the CDR3 is TGCGCCAGCAGCTGGACAGGGGATAACTACAATGAGCAGTTCTTC.

This sequence joins TRBV20-1 and TRBJ2-7, with D unresolved. Germline CDR1 reads DFQATT; CDR2 reads SNEGSKA (reference sequence). The CDR3 is 11 amino acids. Trimming removed 3 bases from V and 7 bases from J, with 10 bases in between. For the CDR3, the DNA is TGCAGTGCTAGTAATACCAGGGAGCAGTACGTC. Protein product: CSASNTREQYV.

The rearrangement joins TRBV6-5 to TRBJ2-7; 7 bases map to TRBD2. Germline CDR1 and CDR2: MNHEY and SVGAGI. The CDR3 runs 15 residues. With V trimmed by 6 bases and J by 3 bases, 11 bases remained unmatched. The CDR3 coding sequence is TGTGCCAGCAGACCGGGACTACAGACTTTCTACGAGCAGTACGTC. Residues: CASRPGLQTFYEQYV.

The chain combines TRBV15 with TRBJ1-4; no definite D call. This CDR3 spans 14 amino acids. CDR1 LNHNV and CDR2 YYDKDF come from the germline V gene (reference sequence). Deletions cut 1 base from V and 8 bases from J, with 11 bases between. CDR3 sequence: CATSRAPGYEKLFF. The DNA for the CDR3 is TGTGCCACCAGCAGAGCCCCCGGGTACGAAAAACTGTTTTTT. The full variable domain, completed using reference TRBV15 and TRBJ1-4, is DAMVIQNPRYQVTQFGKPVTLSCSQTLNHNVMYWYQQKSSQAPKLLFHYYDKDFNNEADTPDNFQSRRPNTSFCFLDIRSPGLGDTAMYLCATSRAPGYEKLFFGSGTQLSVL.